This T cell receptor (beta chain) was observed in a study of radiotherapy plus CTLA-4 blockade in lung cancer. Study-level background: Objective responses were seen in about a sixth of patients, disease control in 31%.

Participants had chemo-refractory metastatic non-small-cell lung cancer and were treated with focal radiation plus ipilimumab CTLA-4 blockade. Study-wide points: Interferon-beta and early blood T cell clone dynamics reportedly predicted response best. In blood, TCR clones derived from the tumor expanded after radiotherapy plus ipilimumab.

In germline, CDR1 is MGHRA, CDR2 YSYEKL. This CDR3 spans 17 amino acids. Trimming removed 0 bases from V and 7 bases from J, with 18 bases in between. As regards this clone: Its antigen is undetermined.

TCRdb's table, derived via immunoSEQ multiplex PCR, lists solely in-frame clones and lacks some. The sample contains tens of thousands of clones, about three quarters of which appear only once. The rearrangement joins TRBV4-1 to TRBJ2-2; D is unclear. This sequence was found in a human donor with non-small cell lung cancer who had stable disease on radiotherapy plus ipilimumab. The specimen was peripheral blood, collected from a patient treated with radiotherapy plus ipilimumab. The CDR3 DNA sequence: TGCGCCAGCAGCCAAGATTTAATCTTTTCGCTGGTCGGGGAGCTGTTTTTT. It specifies CASSQDLIFSLVGELFF.